This TCR beta chain was captured in a study of T cells after yellow fever vaccination (dated by TCRdb to between 2018 and 2021). Turning to the overall study: The SMART-Seq v4 Ultra Low Input RNA kit was used to prepare libraries from fractions with low cell numbers. To follow T-cell clones before and after both primary and booster YFV17D yellow fever vaccination, bulk TCR alpha and beta repertoires underwent longitudinal sequencing. The cohort comprised two healthy male donors, one aged 18 to 30 and one aged 30 to 40 years. Blood was drawn at multiple timepoints before and after primary and secondary immunization, with bulk PBMC replicates and cell subsets isolated.

TCR cDNA was synthesized by 5'RACE template switching, through which a universal primer site and unique molecular identifiers were introduced. cDNA synthesis was primed from both the TCR alpha and TCR beta constant segments. Two PCR steps were used to amplify libraries, with sample barcodes and sequencing adapters being added in the second step. Sequencing of libraries was performed on Illumina HiSeq 2500 (2x100 bp) or NovaSeq (2x150 bp). Turning to the authors' computational methods: Demultiplexing of reads and collapsing into UMI consensus sequences were performed with MIGEC, and V(D)J alignment was carried out with MiXCR. Clonotypes responding to the vaccine were identified with edgeR on replicate PBMC samples, with the criteria of FDR below 0.01 and a log2 fold change above 5 up to day 15. CD4 or CD8 identity was assigned to each bulk clonotype according to whether the clonotype was present at higher abundance in the sequenced CD4 repertoire or the sequenced CD8 repertoire. TCRdb reran the public reads through fastp at Q25 and MiXCR, keeping productive beta chains. Rows with one shared CDR3 protein collapse into an entry with the most common genes and DNA. Here the V and J calls rest on TCRdb's processing, not on the authors' analysis. Within this sample are 600,000 to 750,000 distinct CDR3 sequences, with 9% to 15% of them counted one time only. Together, the top ten hold about 15% of the sample.

CDR1 and CDR2 were assigned from the germline V gene (reference sequence) as DFQATT and SNEGSKA. Taken from cysteine to phenylalanine, the CDR3 has 14 residues. The entry retains the CDR3 DNA only, 42 bases that are in frame from base 1. V gives up 6 bases and J gives up 0 bases, and the segment between their germline ends measures 12 bases. The treatment or condition label here, explained by the study, means: live attenuated yellow fever vaccine strain. At every blood-draw timepoint, two biological replicates of bulk PBMCs were collected. A standard Ficoll-Paque protocol was used to isolate PBMCs from peripheral blood. RNA was extracted with TriZol from bulk PBMCs, CD4 and CD8 fractions, and dextramer-positive and dextramer-negative fractions. General findings and caveats noted by the study authors: FACS-sorted repertoires could contain abundant contaminating clonotypes from the bulk population, so computational filtering was required. The secondary T-cell response was weaker than the primary response but faster, peaking on day 5 instead of day 15. Because the study included only two donors, the extent to which the findings can be generalized is limited. A small fraction of clonotypes showed up in both the CD4 and CD8 compartments, probably as a result of convergent recombination. Most clones expanded after primary vaccination were re-detected after the booster (around 96% of CD4 and around nine tenths of CD8), suggesting broad memory maintenance.

This clonotype was counted many times. Its antigen specificity is not known. Base qualities are missing; no much larger clone stands one base away. This material consisted of PBMCs, taken on the day of the yellow fever booster vaccination. The rearrangement joined TRBV20-1 to TRBJ2-4, with no confidently assigned D gene. The TCR sequence derives from a man aged 25 to 40 who received the YFV17D yellow fever vaccine. This receptor has the CDR3 CSAPSPGAKNIQYF. The bases are TGCAGTGCCCCCTCGCCGGGAGCCAAAAACATTCAGTACTTC.